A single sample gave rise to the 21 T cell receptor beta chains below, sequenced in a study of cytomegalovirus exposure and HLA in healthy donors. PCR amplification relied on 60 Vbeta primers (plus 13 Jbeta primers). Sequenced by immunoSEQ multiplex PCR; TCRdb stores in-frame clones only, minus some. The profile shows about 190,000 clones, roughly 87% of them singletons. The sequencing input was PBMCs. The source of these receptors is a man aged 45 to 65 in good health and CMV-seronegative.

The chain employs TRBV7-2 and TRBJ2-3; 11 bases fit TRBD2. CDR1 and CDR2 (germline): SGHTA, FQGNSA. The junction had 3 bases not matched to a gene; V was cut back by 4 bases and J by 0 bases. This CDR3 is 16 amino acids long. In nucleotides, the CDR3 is TGTGCCAGCAGCTCGTGGACTAGCGGGAGCACAGATACGCAGTATTTT. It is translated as CASSSWTSGSTDTQYF.

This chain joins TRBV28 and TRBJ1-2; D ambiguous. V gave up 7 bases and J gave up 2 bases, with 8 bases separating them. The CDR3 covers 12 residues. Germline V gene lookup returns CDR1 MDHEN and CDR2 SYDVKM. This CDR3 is CASTWQNYGYTF. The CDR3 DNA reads TGTGCCAGCACTTGGCAAAACTATGGCTACACCTTC.

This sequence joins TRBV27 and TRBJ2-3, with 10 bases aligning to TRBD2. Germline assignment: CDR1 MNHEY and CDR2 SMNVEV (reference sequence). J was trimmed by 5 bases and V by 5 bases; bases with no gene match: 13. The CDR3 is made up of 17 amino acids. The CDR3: CASSLIRASGSIDTQYF. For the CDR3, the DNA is TGTGCCAGCAGTCTAATCAGGGCTAGCGGGAGTATAGATACGCAGTATTTT.

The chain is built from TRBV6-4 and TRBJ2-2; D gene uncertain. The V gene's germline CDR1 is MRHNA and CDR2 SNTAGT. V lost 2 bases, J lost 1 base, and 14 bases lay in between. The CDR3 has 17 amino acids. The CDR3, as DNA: TGTGCCAGCAGTGACCGTTGGCAACCATTGAACACCGGGGAGCTGTTTTTT. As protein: CASSDRWQPLNTGELFF.

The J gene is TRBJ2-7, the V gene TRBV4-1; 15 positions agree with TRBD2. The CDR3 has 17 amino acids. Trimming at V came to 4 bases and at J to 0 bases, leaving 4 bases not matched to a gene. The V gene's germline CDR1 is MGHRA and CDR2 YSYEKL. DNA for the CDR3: TGCGCCAGCAGCCGGACTAGCGGGAGGGGCCCCTCCTACGAGCAGTACTTC. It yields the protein CASSRTSGRGPSYEQYF.

The CDR3, as DNA: TGTGCCAGCAGGATGGGACTAGCGGGAGGCCCGAACACCGGGGAGCTGTTTTTT. It translates to CASRMGLAGGPNTGELFF. The chain couples TRBV25-1 to TRBJ2-2; 15 positions agree with TRBD2. The CDR3 runs 18 residues. CDR1 is MGHDK, CDR2 SYGVNS, per germline. After removal of 6 bases from V and 0 bases from J, the junction contained 5 bases not matched to a gene.

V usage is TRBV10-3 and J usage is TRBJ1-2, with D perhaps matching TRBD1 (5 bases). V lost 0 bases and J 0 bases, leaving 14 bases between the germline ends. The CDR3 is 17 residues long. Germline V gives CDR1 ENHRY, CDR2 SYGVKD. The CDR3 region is CAISESRGGETNYGYTF. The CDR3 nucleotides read TGTGCCATCAGTGAGTCGAGGGGAGGGGAGACTAACTATGGCTACACCTTC.

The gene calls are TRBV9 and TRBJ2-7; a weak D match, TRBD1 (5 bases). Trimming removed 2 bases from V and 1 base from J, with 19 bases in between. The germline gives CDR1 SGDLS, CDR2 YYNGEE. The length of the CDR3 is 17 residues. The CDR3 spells CASSVGSGLTLSYEQYF. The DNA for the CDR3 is TGTGCCAGCAGCGTGGGGTCAGGGCTTACTCTTTCCTACGAGCAGTACTTC.

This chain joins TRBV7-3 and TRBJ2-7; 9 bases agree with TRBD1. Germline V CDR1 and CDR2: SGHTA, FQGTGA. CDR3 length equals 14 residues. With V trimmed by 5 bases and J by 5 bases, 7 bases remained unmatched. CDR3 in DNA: TGTGCCAGCAGCCAGGGACAGGGCCACCACGAGCAGTACTTC. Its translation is CASSQGQGHHEQYF.

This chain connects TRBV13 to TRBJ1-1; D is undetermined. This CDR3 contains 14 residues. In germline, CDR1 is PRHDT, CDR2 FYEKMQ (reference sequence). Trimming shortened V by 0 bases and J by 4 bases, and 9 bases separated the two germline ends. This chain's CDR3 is CASSLGLASTEAFF. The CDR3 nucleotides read TGTGCCAGCAGCTTAGGCCTAGCGAGCACTGAAGCTTTCTTT.

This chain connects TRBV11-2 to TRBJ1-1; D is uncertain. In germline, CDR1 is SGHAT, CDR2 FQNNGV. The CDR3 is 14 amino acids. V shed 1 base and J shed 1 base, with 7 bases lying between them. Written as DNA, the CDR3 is TGTGCCAGCAGCTTAGGGCGGGCGAACACTGAAGCTTTCTTT. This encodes CASSLGRANTEAFF.

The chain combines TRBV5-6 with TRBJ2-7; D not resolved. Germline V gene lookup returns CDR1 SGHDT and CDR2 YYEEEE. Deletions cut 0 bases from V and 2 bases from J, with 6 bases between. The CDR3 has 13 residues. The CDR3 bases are TGTGCCAGCAGCTTGGACAGAACCTACGAGCAGTACTTC. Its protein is CASSLDRTYEQYF.

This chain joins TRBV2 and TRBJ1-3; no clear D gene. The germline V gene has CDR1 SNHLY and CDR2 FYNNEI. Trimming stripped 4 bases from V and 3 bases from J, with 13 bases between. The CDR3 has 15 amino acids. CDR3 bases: TGTGCCAGCAGTGTCTATCTTCCCCGTGGAAACACCATATATTTT. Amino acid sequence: CASSVYLPRGNTIYF.

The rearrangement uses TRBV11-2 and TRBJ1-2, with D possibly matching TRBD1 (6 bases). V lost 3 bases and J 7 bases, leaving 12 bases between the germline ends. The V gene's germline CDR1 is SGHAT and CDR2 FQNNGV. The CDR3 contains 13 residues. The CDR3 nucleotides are TGTGCCAGCAGCTTGGTAGGGGGGGGTGGCTACACCTTC. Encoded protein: CASSLVGGGGYTF.

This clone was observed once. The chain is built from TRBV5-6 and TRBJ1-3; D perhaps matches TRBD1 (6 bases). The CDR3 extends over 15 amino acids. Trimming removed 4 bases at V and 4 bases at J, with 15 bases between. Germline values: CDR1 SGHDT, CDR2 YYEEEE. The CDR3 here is CASSDTGSGGNTIYF. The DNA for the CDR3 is TGTGCCAGCAGCGATACAGGGTCGGGCGGAAACACCATATATTTT.

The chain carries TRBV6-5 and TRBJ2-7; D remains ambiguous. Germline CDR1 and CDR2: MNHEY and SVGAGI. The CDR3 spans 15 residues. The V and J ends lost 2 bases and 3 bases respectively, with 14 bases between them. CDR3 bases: TGTGCCAGCAGTTACCCTTCTCAAGGCGGCTACGAGCAGTACTTC. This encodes CASSYPSQGGYEQYF.

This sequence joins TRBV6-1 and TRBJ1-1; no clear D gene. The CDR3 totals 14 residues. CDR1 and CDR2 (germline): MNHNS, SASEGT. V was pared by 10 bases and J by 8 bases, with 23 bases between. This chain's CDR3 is CATLEGRRSGEAFF. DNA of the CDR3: TGTGCCACCCTCGAAGGGAGGAGATCTGGGGAAGCTTTCTTT.

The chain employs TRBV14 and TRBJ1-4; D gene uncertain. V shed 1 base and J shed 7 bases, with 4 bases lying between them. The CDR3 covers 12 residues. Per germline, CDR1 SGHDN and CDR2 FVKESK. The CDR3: CASSQGREKLFF. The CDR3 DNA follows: TGTGCCAGCAGCCAAGGTCGTGAAAAACTGTTTTTT.

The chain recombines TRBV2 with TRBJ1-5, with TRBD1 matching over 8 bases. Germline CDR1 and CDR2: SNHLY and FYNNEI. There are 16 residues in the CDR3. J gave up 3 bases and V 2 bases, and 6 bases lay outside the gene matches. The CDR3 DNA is TGTGCCAGCAGTGAAAGGGGGACAGGCCTCAATCAGCCCCAGCATTTT. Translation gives CASSERGTGLNQPQHF.

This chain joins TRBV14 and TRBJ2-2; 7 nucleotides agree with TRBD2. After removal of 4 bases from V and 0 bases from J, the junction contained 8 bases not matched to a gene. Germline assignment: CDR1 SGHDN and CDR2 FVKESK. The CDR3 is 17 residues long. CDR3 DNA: TGTGCCAGCAGCCTGGGGATAAGCGGGGCGAACACCGGGGAGCTGTTTTTT. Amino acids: CASSLGISGANTGELFF.

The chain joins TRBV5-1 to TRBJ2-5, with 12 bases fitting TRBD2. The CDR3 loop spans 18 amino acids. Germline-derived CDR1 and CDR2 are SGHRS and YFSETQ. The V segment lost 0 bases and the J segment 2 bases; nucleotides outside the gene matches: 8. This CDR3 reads CASSLAPSGGARQETQYF. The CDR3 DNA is TGCGCCAGCAGCTTGGCCCCTAGCGGGGGGGCTAGGCAAGAGACCCAGTACTTC.